A selection of T cell receptor beta chains follows, all from one sample in a study of Ad26.COV2.S vaccination and SARS-CoV-2 variants. Clones were sequenced by immunoSEQ multiplex PCR, and TCRdb holds only the in-frame ones, with some missing. The sample carries 380,000 or so clones, roughly 85% recorded once. Sequencing used peripheral blood, obtained in a trial of Ad26.COV2.S vaccine versus placebo. Receptors originate from a person aged 18 to 65 who received the Ad26.COV2.S COVID-19 vaccine or a placebo. Each CDR3 is given with its conserved first and last residue. A D gene is named only where the DNA matches it firmly. Clone sizes are given selectively: once, few, many, or a class where the clone is expanded.

CDR3 length,D gene,clone size,V gene,J gene,CDR3 DNA,CDR3 protein
17,-,-,TRBV21-1,TRBJ1-1,TGTGCCAGCAGCGTTAACGTGTGGGGTCCCTGGAACACTGAAGCTTTCTTT,CASSVNVWGPWNTEAFF
15,-,once,TRBV6-5,TRBJ2-7,TGTGCCAGCAAGATGGACTACGGATCTCCCTACGAGCAGTACTTC,CASKMDYGSPYEQYF
12,-,-,TRBV29-1,TRBJ2-7,TGCAGCGTGAGGACAAGCTCCTACGAGCAGTACTTC,CSVRTSSYEQYF
13,-,few,TRBV29-1,TRBJ2-7,TGCAGCGTTGAACCCCAGCTAGAGGGCGAGCAGTACTTC,CSVEPQLEGEQYF
15,-,-,TRBV11-2,TRBJ2-1,TGTGCCAGCAGCTTAACTTTAAGCTCCTACAATGAGCAGTTCTTC,CASSLTLSSYNEQFF
13,-,-,TRBV3-1/TRBV3-2,TRBJ2-2,TGTGCCAGCAGCCAAGGAGGACACCGGGAGCTGTTTTTT,CASSQGGHRELFF
17,-,-,TRBV18,TRBJ1-3,TGTGCCAGCTCACCACCTAGTGGGCGATTCTCTGGAAACACCATATATTTT,CASSPPSGRFSGNTIYF
14,TRBD1,-,TRBV5-6,TRBJ2-5,TGTGCCAGCAGCCCACAGGGGCCGGAGGAGACCCAGTACTTC,CASSPQGPEETQYF
12,-,-,TRBV19,TRBJ2-7,TGTGCCAGTAGCCCCTGGGGCTACGAGCAGTACTTC,CASSPWGYEQYF
14,-,-,TRBV3-1/TRBV3-2,TRBJ1-2,TGTGCCAGCAGCCCTCCCCTGGACAACTATGGCTACACCTTC,CASSPPLDNYGYTF
18,-,-,TRBV4-1,TRBJ1-6,TGCGCCAGCAGCCAACGAGGGTCAGTTAGCCTCAATGGTTCACCCCTCCACTTT,CASSQRGSVSLNGSPLHF
13,-,-,TRBV6-5,TRBJ1-2,TGTGCCAGCAGTAAAAACAGGGTCGATGGCTACACCTTC,CASSKNRVDGYTF
13,-,few,TRBV4-1,TRBJ1-1,TGCGCCAGCAGCCGATCGATCGGTACTGAAGCTTTCTTT,CASSRSIGTEAFF